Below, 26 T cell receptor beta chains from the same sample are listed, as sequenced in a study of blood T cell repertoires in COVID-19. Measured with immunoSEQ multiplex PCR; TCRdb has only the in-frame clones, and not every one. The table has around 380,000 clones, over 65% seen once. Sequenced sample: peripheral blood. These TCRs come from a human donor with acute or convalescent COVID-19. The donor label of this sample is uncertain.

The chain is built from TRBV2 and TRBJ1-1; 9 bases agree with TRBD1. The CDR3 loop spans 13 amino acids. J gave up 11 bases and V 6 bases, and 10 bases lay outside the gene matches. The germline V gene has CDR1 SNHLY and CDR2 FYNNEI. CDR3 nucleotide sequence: TGTGCCAGCAGCCGGGACAGGGTGGAAGAGGCTTTCTTT. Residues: CASSRDRVEEAFF.

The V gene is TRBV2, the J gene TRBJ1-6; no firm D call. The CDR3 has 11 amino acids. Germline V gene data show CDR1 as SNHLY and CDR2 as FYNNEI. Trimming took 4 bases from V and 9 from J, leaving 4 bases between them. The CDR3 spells CASSGASPLHF. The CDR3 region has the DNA TGTGCCAGCAGTGGCGCTTCACCCCTCCACTTT.

The chain's CDR3 is CASCRQGADYNEQFF. The CDR3 DNA reads TGTGCCAGCTGCAGACAGGGGGCGGACTACAATGAGCAGTTCTTC. The chain joins TRBV6-5 to TRBJ2-1, with 10 bases that match TRBD1. J was trimmed by 3 bases and V by 8 bases; bases with no gene match: 7. The CDR3 has 15 amino acids. Per germline, CDR1 MNHEY and CDR2 SVGAGI.

CDR3 coding DNA: TGTGCCTGGAGTACCCCCCGGGGGGCGTCTGGAAACACCATATATTTT. Its translation is CAWSTPRGASGNTIYF. The V gene is TRBV30, the J gene TRBJ1-3, with D possibly being TRBD1 (6 bases). Trimming cost V 2 bases and J 1 base, with 15 bases left between them. CDR1 is GTSNPN, CDR2 SVGIG, per germline (reference sequence). This CDR3 is 16 amino acids long.

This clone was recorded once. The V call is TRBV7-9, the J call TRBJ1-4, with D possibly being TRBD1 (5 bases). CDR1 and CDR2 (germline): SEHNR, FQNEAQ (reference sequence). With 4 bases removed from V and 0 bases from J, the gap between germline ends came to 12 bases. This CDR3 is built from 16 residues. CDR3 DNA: TGTGCCAGCAGCTCGTGGGGGGGAACAACTAATGAAAAACTGTTTTTT. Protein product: CASSSWGGTTNEKLFF. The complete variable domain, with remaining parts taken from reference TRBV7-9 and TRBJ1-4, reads DTGVSQNPRHKITKRGQNVTFRCDPISEHNRLYWYRQTLGQGPEFLTYFQNEAQLEKSRLLSDRFSAERPKGSFSTLEIQRTEQGDSAMYLCASSSWGGTTNEKLFFGSGTQLSVL.

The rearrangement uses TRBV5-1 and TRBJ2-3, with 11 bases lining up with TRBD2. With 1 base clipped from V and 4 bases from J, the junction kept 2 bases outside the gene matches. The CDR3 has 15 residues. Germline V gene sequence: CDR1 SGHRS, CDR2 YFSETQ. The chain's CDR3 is CASSLTSGGPDTQYF. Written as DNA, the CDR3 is TGCGCCAGCAGCTTGACTAGCGGGGGCCCAGATACGCAGTATTTT.

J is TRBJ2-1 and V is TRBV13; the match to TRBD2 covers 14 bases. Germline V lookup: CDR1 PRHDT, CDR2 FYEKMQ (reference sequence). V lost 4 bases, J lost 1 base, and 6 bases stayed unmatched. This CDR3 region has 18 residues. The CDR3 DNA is TGTGCCAGCAGCTCGACTAGCGGGGGGGCGGTTTCCTACAATGAGCAGTTCTTC. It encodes CASSSTSGGAVSYNEQFF.

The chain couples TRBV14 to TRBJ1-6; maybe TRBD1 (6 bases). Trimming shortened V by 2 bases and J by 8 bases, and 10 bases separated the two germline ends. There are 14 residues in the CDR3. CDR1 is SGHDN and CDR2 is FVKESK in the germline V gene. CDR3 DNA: TGTGCCAGCAGCCAATACCACAGGGATTCACCCCTCCACTTT. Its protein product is CASSQYHRDSPLHF.

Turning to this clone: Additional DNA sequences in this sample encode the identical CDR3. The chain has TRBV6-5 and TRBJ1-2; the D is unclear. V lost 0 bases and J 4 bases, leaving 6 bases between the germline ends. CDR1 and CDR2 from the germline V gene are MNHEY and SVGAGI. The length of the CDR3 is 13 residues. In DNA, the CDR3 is TGTGCCAGCAGTTACTCGGCAGGCTATGGCTACACCTTC. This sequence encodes CASSYSAGYGYTF.

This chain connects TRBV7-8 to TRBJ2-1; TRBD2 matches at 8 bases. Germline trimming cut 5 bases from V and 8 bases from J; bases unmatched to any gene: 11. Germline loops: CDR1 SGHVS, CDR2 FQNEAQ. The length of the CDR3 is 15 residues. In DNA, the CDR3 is TGTGCCAGCAGCCCCAAGCGGGGGAATAAGCATGAGCAGTTCTTC. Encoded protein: CASSPKRGNKHEQFF.

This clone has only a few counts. The CDR3 loop is CAWSGPQLTRANYGYTF. Here the CDR3 DNA reads TGTGCCTGGAGCGGCCCCCAACTCACCAGGGCCAACTATGGCTACACCTTC. The J gene is TRBJ1-2, the V gene TRBV30; tentative D call: TRBD1 (5 bases). Germline-derived CDR1 and CDR2 are GTSNPN and SVGIG (reference sequence). The CDR3 is 17 amino acids. Trimming removed 3 bases at V and 2 bases at J, with 22 bases between.

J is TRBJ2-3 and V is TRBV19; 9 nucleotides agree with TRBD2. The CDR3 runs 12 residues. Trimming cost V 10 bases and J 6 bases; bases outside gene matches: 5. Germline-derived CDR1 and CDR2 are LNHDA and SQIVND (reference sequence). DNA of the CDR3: TGTGCCACCAGGACTAGCGTGGATACGCAGTATTTT. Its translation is CATRTSVDTQYF.

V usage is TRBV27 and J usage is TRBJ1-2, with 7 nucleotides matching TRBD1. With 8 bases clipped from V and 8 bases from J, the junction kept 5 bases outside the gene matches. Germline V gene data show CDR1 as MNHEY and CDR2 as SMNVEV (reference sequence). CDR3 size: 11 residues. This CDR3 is CASFYRGGYTF. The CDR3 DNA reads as TGTGCCAGCTTCTACAGGGGCGGCTACACCTTC.

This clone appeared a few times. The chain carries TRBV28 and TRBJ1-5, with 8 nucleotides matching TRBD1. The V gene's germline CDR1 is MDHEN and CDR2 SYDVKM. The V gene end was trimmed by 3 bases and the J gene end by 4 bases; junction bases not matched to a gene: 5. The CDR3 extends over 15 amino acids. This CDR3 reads CASSLGQERNQPQHF. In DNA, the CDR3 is TGTGCCAGCAGTTTGGGACAGGAGCGAAATCAGCCCCAGCATTTT.

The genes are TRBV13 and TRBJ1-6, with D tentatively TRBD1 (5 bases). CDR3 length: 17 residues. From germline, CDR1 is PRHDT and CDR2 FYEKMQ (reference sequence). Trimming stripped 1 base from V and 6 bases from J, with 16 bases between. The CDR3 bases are TGTGCCAGCAGCTTAGCCAGGGATGTTTCATCTAATTCACCCCTCCACTTT. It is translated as CASSLARDVSSNSPLHF.

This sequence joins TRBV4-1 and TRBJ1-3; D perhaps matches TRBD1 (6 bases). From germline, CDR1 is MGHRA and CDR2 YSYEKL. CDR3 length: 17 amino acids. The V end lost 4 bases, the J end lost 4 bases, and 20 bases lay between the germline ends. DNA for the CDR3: TGCGCCAGCAGCCCTCCCTGGGGGGGGGCGAAGGGAAACACCATATATTTT. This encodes CASSPPWGGAKGNTIYF.

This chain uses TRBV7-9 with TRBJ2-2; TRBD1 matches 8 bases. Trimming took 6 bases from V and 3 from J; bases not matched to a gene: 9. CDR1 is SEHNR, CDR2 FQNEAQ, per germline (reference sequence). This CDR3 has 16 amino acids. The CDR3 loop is CASRPPGQAHTGELFF. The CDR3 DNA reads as TGTGCCAGCAGACCCCCGGGACAGGCGCACACCGGGGAGCTGTTTTTT. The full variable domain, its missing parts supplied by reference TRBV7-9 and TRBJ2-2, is DTGVSQNPRHKITKRGQNVTFRCDPISEHNRLYWYRQTLGQGPEFLTYFQNEAQLEKSRLLSDRFSAERPKGSFSTLEIQRTEQGDSAMYLCASRPPGQAHTGELFFGEGSRLTVL.

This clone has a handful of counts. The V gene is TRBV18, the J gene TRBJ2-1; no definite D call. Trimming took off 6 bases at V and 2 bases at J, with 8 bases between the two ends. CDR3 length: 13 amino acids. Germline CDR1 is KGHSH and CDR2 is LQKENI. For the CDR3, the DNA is TGTGCCAGCTCCCAAACTACCTACAATGAGCAGTTCTTC. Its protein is CASSQTTYNEQFF. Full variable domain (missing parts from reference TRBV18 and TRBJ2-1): NAGVMQNPRHLVRRRGQEARLRCSPMKGHSHVYWYRQLPEEGLKFMVYLQKENIIDESGMPKERFSAEFPKEGPSILRIQQVVRGDSAAYFCASSQTTYNEQFFGPGTRLTVL.

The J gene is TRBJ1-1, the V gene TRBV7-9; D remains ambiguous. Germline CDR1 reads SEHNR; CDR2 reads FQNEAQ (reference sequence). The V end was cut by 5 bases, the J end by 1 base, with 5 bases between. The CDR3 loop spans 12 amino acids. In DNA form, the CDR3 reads TGTGCCAGCAGCCAAGCGAACACTGAAGCTTTCTTT. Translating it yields CASSQANTEAFF.

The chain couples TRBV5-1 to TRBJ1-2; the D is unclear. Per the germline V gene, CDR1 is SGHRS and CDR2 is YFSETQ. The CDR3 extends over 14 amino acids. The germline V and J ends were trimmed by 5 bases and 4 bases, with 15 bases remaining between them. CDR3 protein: CASRETNGLYGYTF. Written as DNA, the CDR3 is TGCGCCAGCAGGGAGACCAACGGACTCTATGGCTACACCTTC.

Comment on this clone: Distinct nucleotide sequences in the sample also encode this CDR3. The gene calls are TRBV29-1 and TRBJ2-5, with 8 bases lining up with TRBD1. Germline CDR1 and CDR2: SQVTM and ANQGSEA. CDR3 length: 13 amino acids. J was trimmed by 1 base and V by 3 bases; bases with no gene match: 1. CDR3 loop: CSVEGQVQETQYF. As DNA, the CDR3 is TGCAGCGTTGAGGGACAGGTCCAAGAGACCCAGTACTTC.

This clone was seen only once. As DNA, the CDR3 is TGTGCCAGCAGCTTAGGGCGGCAAAGGAACGAGCAGTACTTC. As protein: CASSLGRQRNEQYF. The rearrangement links TRBV11-3 to TRBJ2-7; D is undetermined. There are 14 residues in the CDR3. V lost 1 base and J lost 5, with 12 bases in between. Germline CDR1 and CDR2: SGHNT and YENEEA. Filled out from reference TRBV11-3 and TRBJ2-7, the complete variable domain reads EAGVVQSPRYKIIEKKQPVAFWCNPISGHNTLYWYLQNLGQGPELLIRYENEEAVDDSQLPKDRFSAERLKGVDSTLKIQPAELGDSAVYLCASSLGRQRNEQYFGPGTRLTVT.

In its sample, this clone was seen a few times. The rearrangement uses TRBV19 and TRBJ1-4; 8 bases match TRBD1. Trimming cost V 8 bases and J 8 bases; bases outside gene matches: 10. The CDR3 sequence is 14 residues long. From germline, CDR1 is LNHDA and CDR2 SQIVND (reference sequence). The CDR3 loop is CASRKTGGSEKLFF. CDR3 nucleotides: TGTGCCAGTCGTAAAACAGGGGGTTCGGAAAAACTGTTTTTT.

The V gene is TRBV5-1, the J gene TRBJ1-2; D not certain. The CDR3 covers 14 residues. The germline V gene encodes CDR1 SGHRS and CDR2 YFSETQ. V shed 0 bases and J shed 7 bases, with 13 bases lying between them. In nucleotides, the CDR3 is TGCGCCAGCAGCTTGGCTGTAGAGGGAGGTGGCTACACCTTC. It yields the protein CASSLAVEGGGYTF.

The CDR3 DNA reads as TGTGCCAGTAGCATACGGACAGCGGCACTCTCTGGGGCCAACGTCCTGACTTTC. Protein: CASSIRTAALSGANVLTF. J is TRBJ2-6 and V is TRBV19; D is perhaps TRBD1 (6 bases). The germline CDR1 and CDR2 sequences are LNHDA and SQIVND (reference sequence). This CDR3 is built from 18 residues. Deletions cut 6 bases from V and 0 bases from J, with 18 bases between.

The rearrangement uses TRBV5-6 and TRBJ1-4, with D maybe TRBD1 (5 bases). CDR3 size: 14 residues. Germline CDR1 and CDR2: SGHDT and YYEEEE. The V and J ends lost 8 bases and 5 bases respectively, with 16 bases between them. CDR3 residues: CASRAPGVNEKLFF. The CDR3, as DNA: TGTGCCAGTCGGGCCCCGGGGGTCAATGAAAAACTGTTTTTT.